The 5 T cell receptor beta chains below all came from one sample that was sequenced in a study of shared clonotypes between healthy human individuals. Sequenced by immunoSEQ multiplex PCR; TCRdb stores in-frame clones only, minus some. The sample consists of 2 million to 2.5 million clones, approximately 90% of them appearing once. Sample: naive CD4+ T cells from PBMCs. The subset was: CD45RA+ positively selected. Receptors originate from a young man in good health. Some clones in this sample may be carry-over from other donors' samples.

The V call is TRBV5-1, the J call TRBJ2-1, with unresolved D. Germline CDR1 reads SGHRS; CDR2 reads YFSETQ. The CDR3 covers 16 residues. The V end was cut by 0 bases, the J end by 0 bases, with 10 bases between. The CDR3 nucleotides read TGCGCCAGCAGCTTGGGTGAAGGCGGCTCCTACAATGAGCAGTTCTTC. Translated, it gives CASSLGEGGSYNEQFF. The full variable domain, its missing parts supplied by reference TRBV5-1 and TRBJ2-1, is KAGVTQTPRYLIKTRGQQVTLSCSPISGHRSVSWYQQTPGQGLQFLFEYFSETQRNKGNFPGRFSGRQFSNSRSEMNVSTLELGDSALYLCASSLGEGGSYNEQFFGPGTRLTVL.

This clone appeared once. The rearrangement links TRBV19 to TRBJ1-1, with D possibly being TRBD1 (6 bases). Trimming stripped 1 base from V and 7 bases from J, with 19 bases between. Looked up from germline, CDR1 is LNHDA and CDR2 is SQIVND (reference sequence). This CDR3 is built from 16 residues. CDR3 bases: TGTGCCAGTAGTATAGCGTTTGGGCAGGGGATTGTTGAAGCTTTCTTT. Translating it yields CASSIAFGQGIVEAFF. Variable domain in full (rest from reference TRBV19 and TRBJ1-1): DGGITQSPKYLFRKEGQNVTLSCEQNLNHDAMYWYRQDPGQGLRLIYYSQIVNDFQKGDIAEGYSVSREKKESFPLTVTSAQKNPTAFYLCASSIAFGQGIVEAFFGQGTRLTVV.

As to this clone: Other nucleotide sequences in the sample specify the same CDR3. This chain links TRBV5-1 with TRBJ1-2, with TRBD1 identical over 9 bases. The CDR3 totals 15 residues. Germline V gene sequence: CDR1 SGHRS, CDR2 YFSETQ. Trimming took 4 bases from V and 2 from J; bases not matched to a gene: 6. The CDR3 nucleotides read TGCGCCAGCAGCCTCCCCGGACAGGGGAACTATGGCTACACCTTC. Translated: CASSLPGQGNYGYTF.

The chain recombines TRBV15 with TRBJ1-3, with 8 positions matching TRBD1. Germline-derived CDR1 and CDR2 are LNHNV and YYDKDF (reference sequence). Trimming took 3 bases from V and 4 from J; bases not matched to a gene: 5. This CDR3 is built from 15 residues. The CDR3, as DNA: TGTGCCACCAGCAGCCAGGGGGCCGGGGGAAACACCATATATTTT. Translated: CATSSQGAGGNTIYF.

Regarding this clone: It is unclear where the CDR3 begins or ends on the DNA, so no DNA is shown, and the CDR3 is as TCRdb lists it. This sequence joins TRBV9 and TRBJ2-6; the table names TRBD2, a call not compared with the DNA. Looked up from germline, CDR1 is SGDLS and CDR2 is YYNGEE. The CDR3 has 17 residues if both end residues are counted. This CDR3 reads CASSVSLPGSGANVLTF.